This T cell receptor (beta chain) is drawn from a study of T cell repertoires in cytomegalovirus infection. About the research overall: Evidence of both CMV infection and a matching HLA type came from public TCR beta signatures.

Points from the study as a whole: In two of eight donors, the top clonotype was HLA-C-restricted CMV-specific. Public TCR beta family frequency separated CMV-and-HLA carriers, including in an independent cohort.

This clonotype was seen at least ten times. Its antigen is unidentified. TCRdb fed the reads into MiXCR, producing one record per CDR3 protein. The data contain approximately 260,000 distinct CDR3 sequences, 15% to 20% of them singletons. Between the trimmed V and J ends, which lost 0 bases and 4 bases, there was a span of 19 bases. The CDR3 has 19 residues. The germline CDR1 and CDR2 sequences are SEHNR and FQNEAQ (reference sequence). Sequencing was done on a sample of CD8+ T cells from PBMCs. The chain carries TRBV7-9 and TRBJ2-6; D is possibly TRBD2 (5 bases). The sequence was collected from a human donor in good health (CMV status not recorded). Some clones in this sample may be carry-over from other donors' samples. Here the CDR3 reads CASSLAWAGPSGGANVLTF. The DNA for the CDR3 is TGTGCCAGCAGCTTAGCGTGGGCAGGCCCGTCGGGAGGGGCCAACGTCCTGACTTTC.